The 9 T cell receptor beta chains reported below all come from one sample, sequenced in a study of post-analysis software for immune sequencing data. Study-level findings and limits: When patients were compared with controls, four to six TRBV segments were more frequent, TRBV5-6, TRBV5-1 and TRBV20-1 among them.

No cognate antigen is known for these TCRs. Unique molecular identifiers featured in each of the TCR beta cDNA libraries. TCRdb reprocessed the PCR reads via MiXCR and lists one record per CDR3 protein. Here the sample spans around 710,000 distinct CDR3 sequences, 46% being singletons. Input material: blood. These receptors were collected from a girl between 10 and 17 years old with multiple sclerosis.

This clonotype was observed a few times. The chain is built from TRBV7-8 and TRBJ2-5, with D tentatively TRBD2 (6 bases). Trimming cost V 4 bases and J 4 bases, with 19 bases left between them. This CDR3 is 16 amino acids long. The V gene's germline CDR1 is SGHVS and CDR2 FQNEAQ. CDR3 loop: CASSSGGALDLETQYF. Here the CDR3 DNA reads TGTGCCAGCAGCTCCGGAGGGGCTCTAGATTTAGAGACCCAGTACTTC. Supplemented by reference TRBV7-8 and TRBJ2-5, the full variable domain reads GAGVSQSPRYKVAKRGQDVALRCDPISGHVSLFWYQQALGQGPEFLTYFQNEAQLDKSGLPSDRFFAERPEGSVSTLKIQRTQQEDSAVYLCASSSGGALDLETQYFGPGTRLLVL.

The V gene is TRBV5-6, the J gene TRBJ2-1; D unresolved. The CDR3 spans 14 residues. V was pared by 1 base and J by 8 bases, with 13 bases between. Per germline, CDR1 SGHDT and CDR2 YYEEEE. The CDR3 nucleotides read TGTGCCAGCAGCTTGTTTTCGCCGACTTATGAGCAGTTCTTC. This translates into CASSLFSPTYEQFF.

The V call is TRBV6-6, the J call TRBJ2-7, with D perhaps matching TRBD2 (6 bases). The CDR3 spans 12 residues. With 2 bases removed from V and 6 bases from J, the gap between germline ends came to 8 bases. Germline CDR1 reads MNHNY; CDR2 reads SVGAGI (reference sequence). The CDR3: CASSYGGIEQYF. The DNA of the CDR3 is TGTGCCAGCAGTTACGGAGGGATCGAGCAGTACTTC.

The chain combines TRBV5-1 with TRBJ2-7, with 7 positions matching TRBD2. V trimming: 5 bases; J trimming: 2 bases; junction bases outside the gene matches: 7. Germline loops: CDR1 SGHRS, CDR2 YFSETQ. CDR3 size: 14 residues. In DNA form, the CDR3 reads TGCGCCAGCAGGGTTGGGACTACGACCTACGAGCAGTACTTC. Translating gives CASRVGTTTYEQYF.

This clonotype was observed a handful of times. CDR3 in DNA: TGTGCCAGCAGCCCCACGGGGGCCCGGGGACAGAGCAAGGAGTCCGATACGCAGTATTTT. Its protein is CASSPTGARGQSKESDTQYF. This chain uses TRBV7-9 with TRBJ2-3; TRBD1 might be the D (7 bases). Germline V gene sequence: CDR1 SEHNR, CDR2 FQNEAQ (reference sequence). With 5 bases removed from V and 6 bases from J, the gap between germline ends came to 33 bases. The CDR3 extends over 20 amino acids.

This chain connects TRBV4-3 to TRBJ2-5; D uncertain. The CDR3 is 14 residues long. Trimming removed 1 base from V and 5 bases from J, with 11 bases in between. Per germline, CDR1 LGHNA and CDR2 YSLEER. Written as DNA, the CDR3 is TGCGCCAGCAGCCAAGGAGTTGGGTGGGAGACCCAGTACTTC. Its protein is CASSQGVGWETQYF.

This clonotype was picked up one time. V and J are TRBV6-2 or TRBV6-3 and TRBJ1-2, with D uncertain. Germline CDR1 and CDR2: MNHEY and SVGEGT. V was clipped by 0 bases and J by 9 bases, with 8 bases between them. This CDR3 region has 12 residues. The CDR3: CASSYSASSYTF. The DNA for the CDR3 is TGTGCCAGCAGTTACTCGGCGTCAAGCTACACCTTC.

This chain uses TRBV5-1 with TRBJ2-1, with D possibly matching TRBD2 (5 bases). Germline values: CDR1 SGHRS, CDR2 YFSETQ. The CDR3 runs to 14 residues. V gave up 7 bases and J gave up 4 bases, with 15 bases separating them. Here the CDR3 DNA reads TGCGCCAGCGGTATTAGCGCCTTATACAATGAGCAGTTCTTC. Protein sequence: CASGISALYNEQFF.

This clonotype was observed a few times. V and J are TRBV12-3 or TRBV12-4 and TRBJ2-7; TRBD1 matches at 7 bases. CDR3 length: 14 amino acids. Trimming removed 3 bases from V and 2 bases from J; junction bases left unmatched: 4. CDR3 DNA sequence: TGTGCCAGCAGTTTCCAGACAGGGCCCTACGAGCAGTACTTC. Translated: CASSFQTGPYEQYF.